The entry below gives a single T cell receptor (beta chain) sequence along with its context. This entry comes from a study of blood T cell repertoires in COVID-19. TCRdb's copy holds only in-frame clones and misses some; the assay was immunoSEQ multiplex PCR. Seen here are some 230,000 clones, 70% to 85% observed once, and the top ten hold over 12%. V shed 3 bases, J shed 6 bases, and the junction held 5 bases outside the gene matches. The CDR3 is 14 amino acids. Germline assignment: CDR1 LGHNA and CDR2 YSLEER. The TCR sequence derives from a man in his forties who had recovered from COVID-19. Input material: PBMCs or T cells enriched from blood (not recorded which). J is TRBJ1-1 and V is TRBV4-3; 9 positions match TRBD1. The CDR3 loop is CASSQGQGSSEAFF. The CDR3 DNA is TGCGCCAGCAGCCAGGGACAGGGAAGCTCTGAAGCTTTCTTT.